Below are 5 T cell receptor beta chains sequenced from a single sample in a study of neurological immune-mediated disorders. TCRdb re-analysed the 5' RACE reads in MiXCR, keeping a single row per CDR3 protein. The sample gives approximately 80,000 distinct CDR3 sequences, approximately 4.3% of which show up once; approximately 5.7% is in the top ten. Time point described: longitudinal time-point 3. Specimen: PBMCs. The receptors come from a woman in her sixties with multiple sclerosis.

At least ten counts were recorded for this clonotype. This rearrangement joins TRBV7-9 to TRBJ1-1; 8 bases align to TRBD1. Germline V gene data show CDR1 as SEHNR and CDR2 as FQNEAQ (reference sequence). The CDR3 runs to 15 residues. V trimming: 7 bases; J trimming: 6 bases; junction bases outside the gene matches: 13. The chain's CDR3 is CASNPPRGQVPEAFF. The DNA of the CDR3 is TGTGCCAGCAACCCCCCGCGGGGACAGGTTCCTGAAGCTTTCTTT.

This clonotype showed up many times. This chain joins TRBV6-6 and TRBJ1-6, with 8 bases aligning to TRBD1. This CDR3 has 15 amino acids. The germline V gene has CDR1 MNHNY and CDR2 SVGAGI (reference sequence). V was clipped by 7 bases and J by 6 bases; unmatched bases: 8. CDR3 sequence (DNA): TGTGCCAGCAAACCCCCGGGACAGGTTAATTCACCCCTCCACTTT. This codes for CASKPPGQVNSPLHF.

In this sample, this clonotype turned up many times. The V and J genes are TRBV28 and TRBJ2-7; 7 nucleotides align to TRBD2. The CDR3 sequence is 13 residues long. The V segment lost 4 bases and the J segment 3 bases; nucleotides outside the gene matches: 3. Germline V gene sequence: CDR1 MDHEN, CDR2 SYDVKM. CDR3: CASSSSGGYEQYF. The CDR3 DNA reads as TGTGCCAGCAGTTCCTCGGGGGGCTACGAGCAGTACTTC. Complete variable domain (other parts from reference TRBV28 and TRBJ2-7): DVKVTQSSRYLVKRTGEKVFLECVQDMDHENMFWYRQDPGLGLRLIYFSYDVKMKEKGDIPEGYSVSREKKERFSLILESASTNQTSMYLCASSSSGGYEQYFGPGTRLTVT.

The chain joins TRBV4-1 to TRBJ2-7; D uncertain. The CDR3 has 13 residues. The germline CDR1 and CDR2 sequences are MGHRA and YSYEKL. V lost 1 base to trimming and J lost 5 bases, with 9 bases between them. The CDR3 DNA reads TGCGCCAGCAGCCAAGTCGTCAGAGACGAGCAGTACTTC. The encoded protein is CASSQVVRDEQYF.

This clonotype was recorded many times. The chain is built from TRBV4-2 and TRBJ1-6; D gene unclear. There are 15 residues in the CDR3. The germline V gene encodes CDR1 LGHNA and CDR2 YNFKEQ. With 2 bases removed from V and 9 bases from J, the gap between germline ends came to 14 bases. The CDR3 loop is CASSQTNPTGSPLHF. CDR3 coding DNA: TGTGCCAGCAGCCAAACGAACCCGACGGGTTCACCCCTCCACTTT.